This entry describes one TCR beta chain. The sample originates from a study of T cell repertoires in cytomegalovirus infection. The CDR3 loop spans 14 amino acids. V lost 2 bases to trimming and J lost 2 bases, with 8 bases between them. CDR1 and CDR2 (germline): SGHKS, YYEKEE (reference sequence). TCRdb itself ran the reads through MiXCR, one entry per CDR3 protein. The repertoire holds roughly 250,000 distinct CDR3 sequences, with roughly an eighth as singletons. The sample was PBMCs. The chain combines TRBV5-5 with TRBJ1-3; no reliable D call. The TCR was taken from a human donor in good health (CMV status not recorded). Some clones in this sample may be carry-over from other donors' samples. The CDR3, as DNA: TGTGCCAGCAGCTTTCAGTGGACTGGAAACACCATATATTTT. Translated, it gives CASSFQWTGNTIYF.